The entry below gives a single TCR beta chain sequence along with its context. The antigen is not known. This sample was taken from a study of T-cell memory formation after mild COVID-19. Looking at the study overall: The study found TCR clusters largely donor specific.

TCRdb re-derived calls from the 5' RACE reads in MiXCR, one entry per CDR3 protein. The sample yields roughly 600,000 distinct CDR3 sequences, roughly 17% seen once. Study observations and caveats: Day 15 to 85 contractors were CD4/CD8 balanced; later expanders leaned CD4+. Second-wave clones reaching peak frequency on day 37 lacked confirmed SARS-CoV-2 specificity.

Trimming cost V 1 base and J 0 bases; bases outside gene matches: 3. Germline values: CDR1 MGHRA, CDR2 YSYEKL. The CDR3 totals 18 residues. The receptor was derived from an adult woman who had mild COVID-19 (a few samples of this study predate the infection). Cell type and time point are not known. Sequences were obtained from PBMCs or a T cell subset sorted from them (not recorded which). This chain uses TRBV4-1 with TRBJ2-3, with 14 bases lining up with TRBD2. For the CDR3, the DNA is TGCGCCAGCAGCCAAGGACTAGCGGGAGGGGCAAGCACAGATACGCAGTATTTT. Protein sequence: CASSQGLAGGASTDTQYF.